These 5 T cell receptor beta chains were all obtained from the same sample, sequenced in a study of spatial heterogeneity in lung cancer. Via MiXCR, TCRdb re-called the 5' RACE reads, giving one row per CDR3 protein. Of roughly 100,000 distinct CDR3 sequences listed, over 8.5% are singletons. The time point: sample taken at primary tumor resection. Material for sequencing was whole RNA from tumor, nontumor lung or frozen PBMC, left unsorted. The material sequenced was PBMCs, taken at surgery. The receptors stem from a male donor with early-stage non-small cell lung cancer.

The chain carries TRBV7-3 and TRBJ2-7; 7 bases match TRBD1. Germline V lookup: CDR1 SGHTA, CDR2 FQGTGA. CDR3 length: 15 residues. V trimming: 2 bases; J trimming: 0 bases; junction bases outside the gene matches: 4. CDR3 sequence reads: CASSLSGGISYEQYF. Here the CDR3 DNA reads TGTGCCAGCAGCTTATCAGGGGGAATCTCCTACGAGCAGTACTTC.

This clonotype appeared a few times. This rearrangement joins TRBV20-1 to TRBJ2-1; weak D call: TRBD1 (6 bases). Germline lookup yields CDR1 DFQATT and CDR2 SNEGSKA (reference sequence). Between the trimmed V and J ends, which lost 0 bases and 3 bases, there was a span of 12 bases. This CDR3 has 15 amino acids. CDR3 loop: CSARDLQGLYNEQFF. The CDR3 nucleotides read TGCAGTGCTAGAGATCTGCAGGGGCTCTACAATGAGCAGTTCTTC.

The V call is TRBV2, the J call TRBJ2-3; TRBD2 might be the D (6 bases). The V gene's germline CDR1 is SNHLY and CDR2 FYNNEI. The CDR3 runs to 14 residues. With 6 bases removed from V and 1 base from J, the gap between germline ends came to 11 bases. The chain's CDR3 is CASRGEAGTDTQYF. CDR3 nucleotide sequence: TGTGCCAGCAGGGGGGAGGCAGGCACAGATACGCAGTATTTT.

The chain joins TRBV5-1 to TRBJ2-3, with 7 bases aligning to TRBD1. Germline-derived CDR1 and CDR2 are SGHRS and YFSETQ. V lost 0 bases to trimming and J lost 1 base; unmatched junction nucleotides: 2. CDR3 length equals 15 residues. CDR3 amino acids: CASSLEGAGTDTQYF. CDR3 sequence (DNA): TGCGCCAGCAGCTTGGAGGGGGCAGGCACAGATACGCAGTATTTT.

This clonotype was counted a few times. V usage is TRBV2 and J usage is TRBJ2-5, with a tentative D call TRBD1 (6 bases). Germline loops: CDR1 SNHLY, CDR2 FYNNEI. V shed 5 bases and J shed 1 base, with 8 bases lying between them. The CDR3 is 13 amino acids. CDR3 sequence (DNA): TGTGCCAGCAGTACAGGGACCCAAGAGACCCAGTACTTC. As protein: CASSTGTQETQYF.